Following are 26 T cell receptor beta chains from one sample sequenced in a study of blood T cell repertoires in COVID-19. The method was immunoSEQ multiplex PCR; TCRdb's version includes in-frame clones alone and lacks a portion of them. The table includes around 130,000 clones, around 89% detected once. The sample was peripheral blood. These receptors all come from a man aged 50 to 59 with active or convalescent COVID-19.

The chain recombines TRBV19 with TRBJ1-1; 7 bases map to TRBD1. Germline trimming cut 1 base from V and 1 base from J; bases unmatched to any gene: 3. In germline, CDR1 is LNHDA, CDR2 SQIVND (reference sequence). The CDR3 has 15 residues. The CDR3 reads CASSIGGQRNTEAFF. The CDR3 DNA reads TGTGCCAGTAGTATAGGGGGACAGAGGAACACTGAAGCTTTCTTT.

The CDR3 spells CATSTYYYSNQPQHF. The CDR3 region has the DNA TGTGCCACCAGCACCTACTATTATAGCAATCAGCCCCAGCATTTT. This chain uses TRBV15 with TRBJ1-5; D uncertain. The V end was cut by 4 bases, the J end by 0 bases, with 10 bases between. CDR1 is LNHNV, CDR2 YYDKDF, per germline (reference sequence). The CDR3 contains 15 residues.

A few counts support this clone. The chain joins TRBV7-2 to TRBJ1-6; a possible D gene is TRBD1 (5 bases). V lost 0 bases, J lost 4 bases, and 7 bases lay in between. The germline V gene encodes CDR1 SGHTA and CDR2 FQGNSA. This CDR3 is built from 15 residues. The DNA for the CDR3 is TGTGCCAGCAGCTTAGCGGGGCCATATAATTCACCCCTCCACTTT. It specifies CASSLAGPYNSPLHF.

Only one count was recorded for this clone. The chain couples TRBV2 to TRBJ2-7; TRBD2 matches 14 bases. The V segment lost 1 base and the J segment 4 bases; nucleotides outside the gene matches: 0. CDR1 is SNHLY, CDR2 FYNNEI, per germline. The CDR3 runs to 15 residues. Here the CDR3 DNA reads TGTGCCAGCAGTGAAGGGACTAGCGGGAGGTACGAGCAGTACTTC. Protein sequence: CASSEGTSGRYEQYF.

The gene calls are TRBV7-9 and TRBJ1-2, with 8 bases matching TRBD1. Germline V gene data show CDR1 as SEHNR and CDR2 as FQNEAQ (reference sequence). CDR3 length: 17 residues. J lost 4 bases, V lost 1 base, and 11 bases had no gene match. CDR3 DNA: TGTGCCAGCAGCTTAGGCGCAGGGGGCGTCCTATCCTATGGCTACACCTTC. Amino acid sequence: CASSLGAGGVLSYGYTF. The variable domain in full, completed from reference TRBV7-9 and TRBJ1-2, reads DTGVSQNPRHKITKRGQNVTFRCDPISEHNRLYWYRQTLGQGPEFLTYFQNEAQLEKSRLLSDRFSAERPKGSFSTLEIQRTEQGDSAMYLCASSLGAGGVLSYGYTFGSGTRLTVV.

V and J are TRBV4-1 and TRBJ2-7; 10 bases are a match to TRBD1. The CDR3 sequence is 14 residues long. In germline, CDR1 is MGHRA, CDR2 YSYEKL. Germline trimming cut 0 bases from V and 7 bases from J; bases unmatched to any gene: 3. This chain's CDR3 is CASSQDGQGGEQYF. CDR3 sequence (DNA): TGCGCCAGCAGCCAAGACGGACAGGGGGGAGAGCAGTACTTC.

CDR3 protein: CASSIEGTGSYEQYF. The CDR3 bases are TGTGCCAGTAGTATTGAAGGGACAGGGAGCTACGAGCAGTACTTC. This chain joins TRBV19 and TRBJ2-7; 9 bases fit TRBD1. From germline, CDR1 is LNHDA and CDR2 SQIVND (reference sequence). Germline trimming cut 3 bases from V and 3 bases from J; bases unmatched to any gene: 6. This CDR3 is built from 15 residues.

The CDR3 bases are TGTGCCAGCAGCTCCTACAGGGGGAGGATAGACAATGAGCAGTTCTTC. Its translation is CASSSYRGRIDNEQFF. The chain is built from TRBV5-5 and TRBJ2-1; TRBD1 agrees at 8 bases. This CDR3 comprises 16 residues. Germline values: CDR1 SGHKS, CDR2 YYEKEE (reference sequence). V was clipped by 3 bases and J by 5 bases; unmatched bases: 10.

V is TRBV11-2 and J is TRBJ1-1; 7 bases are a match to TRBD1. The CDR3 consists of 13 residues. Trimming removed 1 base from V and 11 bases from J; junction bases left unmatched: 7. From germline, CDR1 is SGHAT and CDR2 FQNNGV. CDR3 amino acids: CASSLGSGGEAFF. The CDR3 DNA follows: TGTGCCAGCAGCTTAGGTTCAGGGGGTGAGGCTTTCTTT.

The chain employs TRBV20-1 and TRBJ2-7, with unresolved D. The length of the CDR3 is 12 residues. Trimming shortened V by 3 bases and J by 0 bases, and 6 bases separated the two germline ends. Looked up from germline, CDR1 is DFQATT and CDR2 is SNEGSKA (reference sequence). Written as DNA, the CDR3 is TGCAGTGCTAGTACTACCTCCTACGAGCAGTACTTC. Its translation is CSASTTSYEQYF.

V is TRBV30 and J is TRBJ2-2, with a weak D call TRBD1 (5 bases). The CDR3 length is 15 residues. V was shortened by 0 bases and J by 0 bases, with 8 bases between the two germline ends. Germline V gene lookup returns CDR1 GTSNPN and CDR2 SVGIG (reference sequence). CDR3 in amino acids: CAWSVDNANTGELFF. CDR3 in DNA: TGTGCCTGGAGTGTGGACAACGCGAACACCGGGGAGCTGTTTTTT.

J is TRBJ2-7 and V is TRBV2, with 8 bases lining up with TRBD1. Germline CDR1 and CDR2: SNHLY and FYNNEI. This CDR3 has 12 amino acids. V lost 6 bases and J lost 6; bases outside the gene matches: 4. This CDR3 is CASRLDRGEQYF. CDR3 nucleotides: TGTGCCAGCAGATTAGACAGGGGCGAGCAGTACTTC.

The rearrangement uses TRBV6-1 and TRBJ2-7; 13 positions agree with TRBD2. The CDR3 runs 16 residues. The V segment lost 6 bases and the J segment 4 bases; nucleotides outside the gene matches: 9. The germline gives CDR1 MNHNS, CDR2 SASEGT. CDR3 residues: CASRETSGRALYEQYF. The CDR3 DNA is TGTGCCAGCAGGGAAACTAGCGGGAGGGCTTTATACGAGCAGTACTTC.

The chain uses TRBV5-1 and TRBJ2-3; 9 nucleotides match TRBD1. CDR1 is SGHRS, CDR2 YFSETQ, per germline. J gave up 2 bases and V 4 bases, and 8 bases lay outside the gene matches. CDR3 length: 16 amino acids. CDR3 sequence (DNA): TGCGCCAGCAGCCTACGGGACAGGGAGTACACAGATACGCAGTATTTT. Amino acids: CASSLRDREYTDTQYF.

CDR3 in amino acids: CASSGQGSIGYEQYF. The CDR3 DNA is TGTGCCAGCAGCGGACAGGGGTCGATCGGCTACGAGCAGTACTTC. This chain connects TRBV9 to TRBJ2-7; 8 bases align to TRBD1. The ends lost 3 bases at V and 3 bases at J; junction bases unmatched: 8. Germline V CDR1 and CDR2: SGDLS, YYNGEE. The CDR3 contains 15 residues.

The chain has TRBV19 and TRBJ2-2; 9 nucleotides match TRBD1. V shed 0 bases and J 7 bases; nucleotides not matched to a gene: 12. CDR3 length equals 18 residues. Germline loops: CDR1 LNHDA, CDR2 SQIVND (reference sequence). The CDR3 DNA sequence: TGTGCCAGTAGTATAGAGAACAGGGGGCCTGGACCTTACGGGGAGCTGTTTTTT. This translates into CASSIENRGPGPYGELFF.

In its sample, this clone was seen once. Here the CDR3 DNA reads TGTGCCAGCAGTTTAACTAGCGGAGACGGGGAGCTGTTTTTT. This gives the protein CASSLTSGDGELFF. V gene TRBV28 combines with J gene TRBJ2-2; 8 nucleotides align to TRBD2. Germline CDR1 reads MDHEN; CDR2 reads SYDVKM. The CDR3 sequence is 14 residues long. The V segment lost 2 bases and the J segment 7 bases; nucleotides outside the gene matches: 3. The variable domain in full, completed from reference TRBV28 and TRBJ2-2, reads DVKVTQSSRYLVKRTGEKVFLECVQDMDHENMFWYRQDPGLGLRLIYFSYDVKMKEKGDIPEGYSVSREKKERFSLILESASTNQTSMYLCASSLTSGDGELFFGEGSRLTVL.

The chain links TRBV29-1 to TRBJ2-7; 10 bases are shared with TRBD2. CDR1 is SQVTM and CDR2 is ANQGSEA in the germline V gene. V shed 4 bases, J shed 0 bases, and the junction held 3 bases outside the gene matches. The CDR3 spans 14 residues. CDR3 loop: CSVVLAGGSYEQYF. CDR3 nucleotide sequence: TGCAGCGTTGTTTTAGCGGGGGGCTCCTACGAGCAGTACTTC.

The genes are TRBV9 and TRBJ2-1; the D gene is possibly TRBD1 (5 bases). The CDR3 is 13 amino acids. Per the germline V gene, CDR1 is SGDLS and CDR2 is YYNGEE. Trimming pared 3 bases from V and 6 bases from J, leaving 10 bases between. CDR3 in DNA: TGTGCCAGCAGCGACAGGACGGGCAATGAGCAGTTCTTC. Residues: CASSDRTGNEQFF.

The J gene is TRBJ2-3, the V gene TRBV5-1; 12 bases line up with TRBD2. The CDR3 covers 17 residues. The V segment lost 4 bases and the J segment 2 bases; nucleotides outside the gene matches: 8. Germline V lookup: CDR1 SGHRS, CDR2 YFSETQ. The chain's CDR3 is CASSPGLAGHPTDTQYF. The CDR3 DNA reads TGCGCCAGCAGCCCGGGACTAGCGGGTCACCCCACAGATACGCAGTATTTT.

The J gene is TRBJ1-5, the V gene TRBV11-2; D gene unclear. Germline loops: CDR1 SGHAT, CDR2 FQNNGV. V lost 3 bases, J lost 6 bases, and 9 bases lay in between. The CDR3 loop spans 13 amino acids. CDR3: CASSFGISQPQHF. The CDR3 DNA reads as TGTGCCAGCAGCTTCGGTATCTCTCAGCCCCAGCATTTT.

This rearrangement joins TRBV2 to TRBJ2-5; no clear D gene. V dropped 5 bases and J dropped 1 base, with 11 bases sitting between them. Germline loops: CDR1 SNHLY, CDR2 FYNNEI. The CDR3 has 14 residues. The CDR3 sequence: CASSYVRTQETQYF. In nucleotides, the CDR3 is TGTGCCAGCAGTTATGTCAGAACCCAAGAGACCCAGTACTTC.

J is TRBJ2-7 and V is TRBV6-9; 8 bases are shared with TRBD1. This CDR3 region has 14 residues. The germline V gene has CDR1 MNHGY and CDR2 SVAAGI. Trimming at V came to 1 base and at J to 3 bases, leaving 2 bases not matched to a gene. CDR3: CASSYYRGFYEQYF. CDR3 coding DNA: TGTGCCAGCAGTTATTACAGGGGGTTCTACGAGCAGTACTTC.

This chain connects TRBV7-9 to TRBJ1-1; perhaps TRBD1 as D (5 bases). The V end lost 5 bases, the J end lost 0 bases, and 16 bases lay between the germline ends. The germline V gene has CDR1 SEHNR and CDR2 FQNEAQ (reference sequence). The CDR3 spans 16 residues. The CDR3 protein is CASSQPTGEVNTEAFF. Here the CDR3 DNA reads TGTGCCAGCAGCCAACCGACGGGGGAAGTGAACACTGAAGCTTTCTTT.

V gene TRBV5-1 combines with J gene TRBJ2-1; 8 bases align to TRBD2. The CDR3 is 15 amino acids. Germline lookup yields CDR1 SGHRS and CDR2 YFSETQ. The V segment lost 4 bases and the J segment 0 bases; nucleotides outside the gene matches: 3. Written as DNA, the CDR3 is TGCGCCAGCAGCACGCGGGGGGACTCCTACAATGAGCAGTTCTTC. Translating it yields CASSTRGDSYNEQFF.

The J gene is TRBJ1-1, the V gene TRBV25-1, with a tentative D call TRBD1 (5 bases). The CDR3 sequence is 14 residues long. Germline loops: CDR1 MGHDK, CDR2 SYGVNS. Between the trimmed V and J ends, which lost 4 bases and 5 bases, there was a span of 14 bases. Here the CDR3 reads CASSVAGSWTEAFF. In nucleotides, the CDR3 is TGTGCCAGCAGTGTTGCAGGGTCGTGGACTGAAGCTTTCTTT.